Sequencing of this T cell receptor (beta chain) was carried out in a study of CD8 T cells in ankylosing spondylitis. This clonotype has only a few counts. As yet, its antigen is unknown. Study conclusions and caveats: In reactive arthritis synovial fluid and blood, some motif variants had been reported before. For ankylosing spondylitis blood, a TCR beta motif of under 10 highly homologous variants appeared characteristic.

Making use of molecular barcodes, quantitative 5'-RACE generated TCR beta libraries. TCRdb used MiXCR to reprocess the 5' RACE reads, holding one entry per CDR3 protein. The sample holds 250,000 or so distinct CDR3 sequences; 20% to 30% are singletons and the top ten take 0.61%. The source is a male donor with ankylosing spondylitis or in good health (not recorded which). The sequenced material came from blood, either unsorted or a sorted T cell fraction (not recorded which).

CDR3 protein: CSASLGARGYTF. For the CDR3, the DNA is TGCAGTGCTAGCTTGGGGGCTCGCGGCTACACCTTC. This sequence joins TRBV20-1 and TRBJ1-2; a possible D gene is TRBD1 (6 bases). The germline V gene has CDR1 DFQATT and CDR2 SNEGSKA (reference sequence). The CDR3 runs to 12 residues. The V end lost 3 bases, the J end lost 8 bases, and 13 bases lay between the germline ends.